The present T cell receptor beta chain was sequenced within a study of neurological immune-mediated disorders. In the study overall: The disease course was relapsing-remitting in roughly 30 and secondary progressive in about 9% of the 34 multiple sclerosis patients.

One entry per CDR3 protein results from TCRdb running MiXCR on the 5' RACE reads. The sample contains around 65,000 distinct CDR3 sequences, around 5% of which appear only once. V was trimmed by 0 bases and J by 0 bases, leaving 7 bases between them. Per the germline V gene, CDR1 is SGHRS and CDR2 is YFSETQ. The length of the CDR3 is 15 residues. This clonotype was found many times. The receptor's source is a human donor with multiple sclerosis. The donor label of this sample is uncertain. Sequences were obtained from PBMCs. The chain is built from TRBV5-1 and TRBJ1-5; D uncertain. The CDR3, as DNA: TGCGCCAGCAGCTTGGAAGGGTATAGCAATCAGCCCCAGCATTTT. This codes for CASSLEGYSNQPQHF.